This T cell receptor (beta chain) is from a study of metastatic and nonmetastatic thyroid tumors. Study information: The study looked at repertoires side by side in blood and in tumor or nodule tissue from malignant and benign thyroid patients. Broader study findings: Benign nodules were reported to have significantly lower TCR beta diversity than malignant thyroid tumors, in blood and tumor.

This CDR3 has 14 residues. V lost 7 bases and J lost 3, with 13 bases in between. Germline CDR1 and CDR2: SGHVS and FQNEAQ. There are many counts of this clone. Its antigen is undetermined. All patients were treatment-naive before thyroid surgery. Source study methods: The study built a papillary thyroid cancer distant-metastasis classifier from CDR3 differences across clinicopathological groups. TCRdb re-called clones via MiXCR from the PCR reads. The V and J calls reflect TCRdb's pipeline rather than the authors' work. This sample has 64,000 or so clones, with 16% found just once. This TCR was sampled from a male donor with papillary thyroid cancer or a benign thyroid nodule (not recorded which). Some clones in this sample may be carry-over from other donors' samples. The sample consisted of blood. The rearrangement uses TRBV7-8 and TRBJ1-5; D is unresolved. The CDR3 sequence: CASTKEGVNQPQHF. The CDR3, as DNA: TGTGCCAGCACCAAGGAGGGTGTCAATCAGCCCCAGCATTTT.